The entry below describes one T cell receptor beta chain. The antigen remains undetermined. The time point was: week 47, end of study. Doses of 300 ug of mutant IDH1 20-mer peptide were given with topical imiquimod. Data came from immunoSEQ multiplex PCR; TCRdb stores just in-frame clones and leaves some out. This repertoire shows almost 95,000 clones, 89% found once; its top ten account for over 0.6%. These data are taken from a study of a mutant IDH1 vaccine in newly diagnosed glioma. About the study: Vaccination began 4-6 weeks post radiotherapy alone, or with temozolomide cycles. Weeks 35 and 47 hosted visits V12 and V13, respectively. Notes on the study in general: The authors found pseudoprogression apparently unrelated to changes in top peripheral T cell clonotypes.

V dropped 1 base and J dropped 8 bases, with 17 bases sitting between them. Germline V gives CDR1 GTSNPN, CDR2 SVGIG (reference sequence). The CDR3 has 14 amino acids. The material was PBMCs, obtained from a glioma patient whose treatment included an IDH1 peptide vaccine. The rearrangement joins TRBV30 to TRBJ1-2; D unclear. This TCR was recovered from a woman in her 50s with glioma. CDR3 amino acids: CAWSASGGPAGYTF. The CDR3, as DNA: TGTGCCTGGAGTGCCTCGGGAGGGCCAGCAGGCTACACCTTC. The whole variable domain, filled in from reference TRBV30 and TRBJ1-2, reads SQTIHQWPATLVQPVGSPLSLECTVEGTSNPNLYWYRQAAGRGLQLLFYSVGIGQISSEVPQNLSASRPQDRQFILSSKKLLLSDSGFYLCAWSASGGPAGYTFGSGTRLTVV.